This TCR beta chain was captured by sequencing in a study of blood T cell repertoires in COVID-19. For the study at large: Researchers got acute and convalescent COVID-19 samples from the United States, Italy and Spain. PBMCs, B-cell-depleted T cells, or T cells provided the cDNA or gDNA that made up the material.

Sequencing used immunoSEQ multiplex PCR; TCRdb keeps in-frame clones, though not all of them. The table includes nearly 200,000 clones, 89% detected once. The V end lost 2 bases, the J end lost 6 bases, and 10 bases lay between the germline ends. CDR1 SEHNR and CDR2 FQNEAQ come from the germline V gene (reference sequence). The CDR3 runs to 13 residues. Cohorts were assigned according to the clinical history that participants reported. The V call is TRBV7-9, the J call TRBJ1-2; a weak D match, TRBD1 (5 bases). Sequencing was carried out using PBMCs or T cells enriched from blood (not recorded which). This sequence originates from a woman younger than 35 who had recovered from COVID-19. CDR3 bases: TGTGCCAGCAGCTTAATACAGGTAGATGGCTACACCTTC. Encoded protein: CASSLIQVDGYTF.